This T cell receptor beta chain is drawn from a study of blood T cells in healthy people across ages. Study observations and caveats: Percentage of naive T cells showed a strong correlation with TCR beta diversity.

Next came a second PCR, run for about 6 to 11 cycles, which used a sample-barcoded 5' primer along with a J-beta primer mix. TCRdb redid the calling of the 5' RACE reads with MiXCR, one entry per CDR3 protein. The repertoire consists of about 570,000 distinct CDR3 sequences, with approximately 30% occurring once and the leading ten covering around 20%. Germline V gene lookup returns CDR1 DFQATT and CDR2 SNEGSKA (reference sequence). The length of the CDR3 is 14 residues. V lost 3 bases and J lost 5; bases outside the gene matches: 6. As for this clonotype: Its target is unknown.

Sequencing used blood. This chain uses TRBV20-1 with TRBJ2-3; 9 bases line up with TRBD2. The clonotype comes from a woman between 65 and 79 years old in good health. Written as DNA, the CDR3 is TGCAGTGCTAGCCGACTAGCGGAGGGAGATACGCAGTATTTT. It translates to CSASRLAEGDTQYF.